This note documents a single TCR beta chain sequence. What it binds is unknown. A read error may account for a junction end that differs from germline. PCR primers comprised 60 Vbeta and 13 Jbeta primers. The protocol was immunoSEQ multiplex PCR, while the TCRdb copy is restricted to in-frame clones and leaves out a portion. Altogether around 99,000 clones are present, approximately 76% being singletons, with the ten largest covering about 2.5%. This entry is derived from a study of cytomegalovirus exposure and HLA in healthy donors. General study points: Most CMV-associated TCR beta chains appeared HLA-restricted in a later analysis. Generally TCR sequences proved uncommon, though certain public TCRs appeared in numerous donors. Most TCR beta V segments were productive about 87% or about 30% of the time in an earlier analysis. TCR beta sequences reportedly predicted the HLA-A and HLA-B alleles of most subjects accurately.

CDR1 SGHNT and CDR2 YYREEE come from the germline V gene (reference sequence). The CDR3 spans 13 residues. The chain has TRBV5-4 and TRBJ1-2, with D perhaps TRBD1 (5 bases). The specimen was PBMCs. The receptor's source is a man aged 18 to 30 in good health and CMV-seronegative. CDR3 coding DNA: TGTGCCAGCAGCTTTGGACAACGTTATGGCTACCCCTTC. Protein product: CASSFGQRYGYPF.